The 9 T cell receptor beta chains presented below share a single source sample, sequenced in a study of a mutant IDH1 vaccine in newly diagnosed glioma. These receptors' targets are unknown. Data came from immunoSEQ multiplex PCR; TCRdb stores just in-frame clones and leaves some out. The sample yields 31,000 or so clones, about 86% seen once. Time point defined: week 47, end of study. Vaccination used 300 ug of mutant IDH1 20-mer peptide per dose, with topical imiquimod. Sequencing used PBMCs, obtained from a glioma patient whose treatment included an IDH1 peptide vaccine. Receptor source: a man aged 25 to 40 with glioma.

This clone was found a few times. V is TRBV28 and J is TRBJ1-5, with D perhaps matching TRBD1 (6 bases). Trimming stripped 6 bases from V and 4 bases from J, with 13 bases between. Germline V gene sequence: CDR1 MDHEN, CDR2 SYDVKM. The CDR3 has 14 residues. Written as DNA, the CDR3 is TGTGCCAGCAGATCACAGGGCTGGAATCAGCCCCAGCATTTT. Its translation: CASRSQGWNQPQHF. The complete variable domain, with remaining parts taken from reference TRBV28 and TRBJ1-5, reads DVKVTQSSRYLVKRTGEKVFLECVQDMDHENMFWYRQDPGLGLRLIYFSYDVKMKEKGDIPEGYSVSREKKERFSLILESASTNQTSMYLCASRSQGWNQPQHFGDGTRLSIL.

This CDR3 reads CAWSGVGGQPQHF. As DNA, the CDR3 is TGTGCCTGGAGTGGGGTCGGTGGTCAGCCCCAGCATTTT. The chain combines TRBV30 with TRBJ1-5; D is unresolved. Germline CDR1 and CDR2: GTSNPN and SVGIG (reference sequence). V was clipped by 1 base and J by 6 bases, with 10 bases between them. There are 13 residues in the CDR3. Variable domain in full (rest from reference TRBV30 and TRBJ1-5): SQTIHQWPATLVQPVGSPLSLECTVEGTSNPNLYWYRQAAGRGLQLLFYSVGIGQISSEVPQNLSASRPQDRQFILSSKKLLLSDSGFYLCAWSGVGGQPQHFGDGTRLSIL.

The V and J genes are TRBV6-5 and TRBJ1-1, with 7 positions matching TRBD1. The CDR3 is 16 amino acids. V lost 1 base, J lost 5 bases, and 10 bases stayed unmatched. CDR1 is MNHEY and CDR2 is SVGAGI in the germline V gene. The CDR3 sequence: CASSYWGKGQRTEAFF. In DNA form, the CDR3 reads TGTGCCAGCAGTTACTGGGGAAAGGGACAGAGGACTGAAGCTTTCTTT.

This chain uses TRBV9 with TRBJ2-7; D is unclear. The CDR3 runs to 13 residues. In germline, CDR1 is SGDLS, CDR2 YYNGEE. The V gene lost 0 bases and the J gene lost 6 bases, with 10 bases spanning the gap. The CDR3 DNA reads TGTGCCAGCAGCGTAGAACTATCGTCCGAGCAGTACTTC. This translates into CASSVELSSEQYF.

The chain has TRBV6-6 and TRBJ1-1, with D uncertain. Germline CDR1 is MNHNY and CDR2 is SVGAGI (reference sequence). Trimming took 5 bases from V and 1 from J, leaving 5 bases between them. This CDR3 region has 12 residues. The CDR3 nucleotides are TGTGCCAGCAGTGGCAAGAACACTGAAGCTTTCTTT. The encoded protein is CASSGKNTEAFF.

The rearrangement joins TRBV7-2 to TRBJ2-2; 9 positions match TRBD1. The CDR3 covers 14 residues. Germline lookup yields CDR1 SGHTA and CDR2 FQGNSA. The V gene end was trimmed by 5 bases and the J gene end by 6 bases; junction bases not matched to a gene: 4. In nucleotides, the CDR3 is TGTGCCAGCAGCGCAACAGGGGGCCCCGGGGAGCTGTTTTTT. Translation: CASSATGGPGELFF.

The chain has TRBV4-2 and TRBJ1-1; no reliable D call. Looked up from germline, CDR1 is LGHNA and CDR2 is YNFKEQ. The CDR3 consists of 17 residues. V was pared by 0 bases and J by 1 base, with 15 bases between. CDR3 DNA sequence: TGTGCCAGCAGCCAAGATTTGGGAGGAAACCGGAACACTGAAGCTTTCTTT. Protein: CASSQDLGGNRNTEAFF.

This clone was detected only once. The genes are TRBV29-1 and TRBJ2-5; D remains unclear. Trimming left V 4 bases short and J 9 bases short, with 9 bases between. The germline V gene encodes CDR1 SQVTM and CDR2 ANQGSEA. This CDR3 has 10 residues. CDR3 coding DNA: TGCAGCGTTGGTGACGCGGCCCAGTACTTC. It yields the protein CSVGDAAQYF.

Here the CDR3 reads CASSYSRGFEQFF. The CDR3 nucleotides are TGTGCCAGCAGTTACTCCAGGGGTTTTGAGCAGTTCTTC. The chain is built from TRBV6-5 and TRBJ2-1; possible D gene TRBD1, 6 bases. Looked up from germline, CDR1 is MNHEY and CDR2 is SVGAGI. The V end lost 0 bases, the J end lost 9 bases, and 9 bases lay between the germline ends. The CDR3 sequence is 13 residues long.